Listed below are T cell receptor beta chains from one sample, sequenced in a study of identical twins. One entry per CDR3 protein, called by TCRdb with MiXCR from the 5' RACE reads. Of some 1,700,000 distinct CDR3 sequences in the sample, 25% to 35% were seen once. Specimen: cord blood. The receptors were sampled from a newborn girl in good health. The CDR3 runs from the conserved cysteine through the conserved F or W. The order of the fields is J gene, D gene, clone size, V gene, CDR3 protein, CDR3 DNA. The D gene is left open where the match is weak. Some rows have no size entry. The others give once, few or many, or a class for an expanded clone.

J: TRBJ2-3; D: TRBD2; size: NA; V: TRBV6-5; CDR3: CASSYSLAGYTQYF; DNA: TGTGCCAGCAGTTACTCCTTAGCGGGCTATACGCAGTATTTT
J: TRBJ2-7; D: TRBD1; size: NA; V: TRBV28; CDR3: CASIPAGTGGYEQYF; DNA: TGTGCCAGCATTCCTGCCGGGACAGGGGGCTACGAGCAGTACTTC
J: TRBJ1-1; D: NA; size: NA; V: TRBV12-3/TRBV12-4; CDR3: CASRPTVTDTEAFF; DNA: TGTGCCAGCAGACCGACAGTCACAGACACTGAAGCTTTCTTT
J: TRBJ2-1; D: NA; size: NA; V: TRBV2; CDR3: CASSSWNEQFF; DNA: TGTGCCAGCAGTTCGTGGAATGAGCAGTTCTTC
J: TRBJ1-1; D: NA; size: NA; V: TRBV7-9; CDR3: CASSLEYVRLRGTEAFF; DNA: TGTGCCAGCAGCTTAGAGTATGTTCGGCTTCGGGGCACTGAAGCTTTCTTT
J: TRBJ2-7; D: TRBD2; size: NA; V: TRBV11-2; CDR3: CASRSRTRGSYNEQYF; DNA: TGTGCCAGCAGGTCCAGGACTAGGGGTTCCTACAATGAGCAGTACTTC
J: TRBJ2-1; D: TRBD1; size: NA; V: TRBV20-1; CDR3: CSAGTGGGRETQFF; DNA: TGCAGTGCTGGGACAGGGGGCGGAAGGGAGACCCAGTTCTTC
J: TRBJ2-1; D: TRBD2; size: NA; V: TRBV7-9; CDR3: CASSLRLASSYNERFF; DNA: TGTGCCAGCAGCTTAAGACTAGCCAGCTCCTACAATGAGCGGTTCTTC
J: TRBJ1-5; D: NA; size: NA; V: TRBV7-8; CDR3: CASSSDPRNQPQHF; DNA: TGTGCCAGCAGCTCGGACCCCCGCAATCAGCCCCAGCATTTT
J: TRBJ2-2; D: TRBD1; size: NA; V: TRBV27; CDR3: CASSPQGANTGELFF; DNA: TGTGCCAGCAGTCCACAGGGGGCGAACACCGGGGAGCTGTTTTTT
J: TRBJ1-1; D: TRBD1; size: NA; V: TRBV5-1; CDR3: CASSLGDSLTEAFF; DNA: TGCGCCAGCAGCTTGGGGGACAGTCTCACTGAAGCTTTCTTT
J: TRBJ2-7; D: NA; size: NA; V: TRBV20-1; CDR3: CSARARVGAYEQYF; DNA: TGCAGTGCTAGAGCCAGGGTAGGGGCTTACGAGCAGTACTTC
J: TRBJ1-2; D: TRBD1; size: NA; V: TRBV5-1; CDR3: CASSLTDRVGGYTF; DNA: TGCGCCAGCAGCTTGACCGACAGGGTGGGTGGCTACACCTTC
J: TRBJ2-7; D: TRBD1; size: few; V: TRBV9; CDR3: CASSRQGQSEQYF; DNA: TGTGCCAGCAGCCGACAGGGGCAAAGCGAGCAGTACTTC
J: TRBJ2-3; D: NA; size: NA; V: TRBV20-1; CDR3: CSARLDRDWNTQYF; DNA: TGCAGTGCTAGACTGGACCGGGATTGGAATACGCAGTATTTT
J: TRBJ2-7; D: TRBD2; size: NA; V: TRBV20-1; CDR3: CSARTLAGAWEQYF; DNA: TGCAGTGCTAGGACACTAGCGGGAGCGTGGGAGCAGTACTTC
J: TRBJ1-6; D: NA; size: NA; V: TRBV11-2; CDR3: CASSKSGTRDNSPLHF; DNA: TGTGCCAGCAGCAAGTCCGGGACACGGGATAATTCACCCCTCCACTTT
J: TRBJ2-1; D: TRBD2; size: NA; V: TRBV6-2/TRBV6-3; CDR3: CASSETSGSFETQFF; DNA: TGTGCCAGCAGCGAGACTAGCGGGAGTTTCGAGACCCAGTTCTTC
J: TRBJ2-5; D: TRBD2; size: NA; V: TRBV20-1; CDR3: CSSLAGQAGQYF; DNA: TGCAGTTCCCTAGCGGGCCAGGCTGGGCAGTACTTC
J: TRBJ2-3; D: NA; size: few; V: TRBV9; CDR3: CASSVALLGADTQYF; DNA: TGTGCCAGCAGCGTAGCCCTTCTAGGGGCAGATACGCAGTATTTT
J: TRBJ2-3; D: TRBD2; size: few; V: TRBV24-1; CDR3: CATSGPKLAGGRAHTDTQYF; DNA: TGTGCCACCAGTGGACCGAAACTAGCGGGAGGACGCGCACACACAGATACGCAGTATTTT
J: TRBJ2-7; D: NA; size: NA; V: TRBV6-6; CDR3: CASSDTTYEQYF; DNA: TGTGCCAGCAGTGACACTACCTACGAGCAGTACTTC
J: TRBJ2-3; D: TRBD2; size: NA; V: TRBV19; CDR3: CASSMASGYLSTDTQYF; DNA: TGTGCCAGTAGTATGGCTAGCGGATACCTTAGCACAGATACGCAGTATTTT
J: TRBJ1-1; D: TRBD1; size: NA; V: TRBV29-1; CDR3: CSVGGTAMNTEAFF; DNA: TGCAGCGTTGGGGGGACAGCTATGAACACTGAAGCTTTCTTT
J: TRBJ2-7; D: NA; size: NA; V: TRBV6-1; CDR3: CASSDSPDAEQYF; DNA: TGTGCCAGCAGCGACTCGCCAGATGCCGAGCAGTACTTC
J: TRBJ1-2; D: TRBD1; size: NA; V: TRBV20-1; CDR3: CSARLDRPLMPYGYTF; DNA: TGCAGTGCTAGATTGGACAGGCCCCTGATGCCTTATGGCTACACCTTC
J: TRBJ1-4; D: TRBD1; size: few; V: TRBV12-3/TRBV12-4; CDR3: CASSDQGGKLFF; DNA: TGTGCCAGCAGTGACCAGGGGGGAAAACTGTTTTTT
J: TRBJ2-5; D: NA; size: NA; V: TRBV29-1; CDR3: CSVEAGAANEQYF; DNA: TGCAGCGTTGAAGCGGGAGCTGCCAATGAGCAGTACTTC
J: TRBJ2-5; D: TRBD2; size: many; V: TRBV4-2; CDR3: CASSQQRLAGDETQYF; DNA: TGTGCCAGCAGCCAACAAAGACTAGCGGGAGATGAGACCCAGTACTTC
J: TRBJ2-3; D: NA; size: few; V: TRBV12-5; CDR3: CASGSLATQYF; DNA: TGTGCTAGTGGTTCCCTGGCTACGCAGTATTTT
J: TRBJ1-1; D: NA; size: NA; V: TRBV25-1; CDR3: CASSEVGFSEAFF; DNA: TGTGCCAGCAGTGAGGTGGGGTTCTCGGAAGCTTTCTTT
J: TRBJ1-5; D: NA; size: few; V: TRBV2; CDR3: CASSESGVNQPQHF; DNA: TGTGCCAGCAGTGAATCAGGGGTGAATCAGCCCCAGCATTTT
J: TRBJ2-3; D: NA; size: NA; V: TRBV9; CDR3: CASSVGSIADTQYF; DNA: TGTGCCAGCAGCGTAGGTAGCATAGCAGATACGCAGTATTTT
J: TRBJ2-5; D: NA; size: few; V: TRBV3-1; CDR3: CASSQVVHPRAKETQYF; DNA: TGTGCCAGCAGCCAAGTGGTCCATCCCAGGGCGAAAGAGACCCAGTACTTC
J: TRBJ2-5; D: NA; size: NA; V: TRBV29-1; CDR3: CSAASRNEQYF; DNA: TGCAGCGCCGCTAGTCGCAATGAGCAGTACTTC
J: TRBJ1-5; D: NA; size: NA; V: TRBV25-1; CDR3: CASSPIYSPQHF; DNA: TGTGCCAGCAGTCCCATTTATTCGCCCCAGCATTTT
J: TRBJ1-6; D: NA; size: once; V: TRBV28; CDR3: CASSFRWGSYNSPLHF; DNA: TGTGCCAGCAGTTTCCGATGGGGCTCCTATAATTCACCCCTCCACTTT
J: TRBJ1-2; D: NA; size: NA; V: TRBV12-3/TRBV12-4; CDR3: CASSFFEGSYGYTF; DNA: TGTGCCAGCAGTTTTTTTGAGGGAAGCTATGGCTACACCTTC
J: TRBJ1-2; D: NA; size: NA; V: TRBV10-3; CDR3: CAISGGGPLYGYTF; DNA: TGTGCCATCAGTGGGGGGGGGCCCCTCTATGGCTACACCTTC
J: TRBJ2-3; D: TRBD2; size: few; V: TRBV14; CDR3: CASSPLAGGPPDTQYF; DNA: TGTGCCAGCAGTCCCCTAGCGGGGGGGCCCCCAGATACGCAGTATTTT
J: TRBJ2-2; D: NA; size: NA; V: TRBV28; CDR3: CASSPGARNTGELFF; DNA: TGTGCCAGCAGTCCGGGAGCTAGAAACACCGGGGAGCTGTTTTTT
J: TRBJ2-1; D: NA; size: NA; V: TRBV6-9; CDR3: CASSSIRGTYNEQFF; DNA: TGTGCCAGCAGTTCCATCAGGGGAACCTACAATGAGCAGTTCTTC
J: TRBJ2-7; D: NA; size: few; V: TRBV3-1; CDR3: CASSQAGSTYEQYF; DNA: TGTGCCAGCAGCCAAGCGGGATCGACCTACGAGCAGTACTTC
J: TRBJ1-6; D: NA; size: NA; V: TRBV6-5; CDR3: CASSWDADNSPLHF; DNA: TGTGCCAGCAGTTGGGACGCAGATAATTCACCCCTCCACTTT
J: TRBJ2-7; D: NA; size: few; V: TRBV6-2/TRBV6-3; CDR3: CASSYSTSGFSYEQYF; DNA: TGTGCCAGCAGCTACAGTACTAGTGGGTTTTCCTACGAGCAGTACTTC
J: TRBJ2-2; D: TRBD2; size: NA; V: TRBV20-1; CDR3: CSARDSSGANTGELFF; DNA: TGCAGTGCTAGAGATTCTAGCGGCGCGAACACCGGGGAGCTGTTTTTT
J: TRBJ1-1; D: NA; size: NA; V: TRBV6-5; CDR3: CASSYSGWSTEAFF; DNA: TGTGCCAGCAGTTACTCAGGGTGGAGCACTGAAGCTTTCTTT
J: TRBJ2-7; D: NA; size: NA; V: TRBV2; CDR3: CASSEVRGGSYEQYF; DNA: TGTGCCAGCAGTGAAGTGAGGGGGGGGTCCTACGAGCAGTACTTC
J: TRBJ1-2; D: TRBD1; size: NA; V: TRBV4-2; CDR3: CASSTDRGDYGYTF; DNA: TGTGCCAGCAGCACTGACAGGGGCGACTATGGCTACACCTTC
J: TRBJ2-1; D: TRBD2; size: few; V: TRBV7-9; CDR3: CASSLLPTSEFPYNEQFF; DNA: TGTGCCAGCAGCTTACTTCCGACTAGCGAGTTTCCTTACAATGAGCAGTTCTTC
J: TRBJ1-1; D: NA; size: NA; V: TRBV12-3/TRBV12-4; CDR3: CASQPQGNTEAFF; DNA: TGTGCCAGCCAACCCCAGGGGAACACTGAAGCTTTCTTT
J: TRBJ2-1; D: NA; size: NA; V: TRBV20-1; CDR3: CSASFGPDEQFF; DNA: TGCAGTGCTAGCTTTGGTCCAGATGAGCAGTTCTTC
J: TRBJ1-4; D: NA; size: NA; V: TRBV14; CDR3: CASSQVGGAFEKLFF; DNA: TGTGCCAGCAGCCAAGTTGGGGGCGCTTTTGAAAAACTGTTTTTT
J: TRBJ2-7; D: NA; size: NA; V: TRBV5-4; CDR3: CASSLDGGTVPNEQYF; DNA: TGTGCCAGCAGCTTGGATGGAGGGACGGTCCCTAACGAGCAGTACTTC
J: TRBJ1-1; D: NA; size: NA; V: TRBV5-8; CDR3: CASSLGMGMRTEAFF; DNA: TGTGCCAGCAGCTTGGGCATGGGGATGAGAACTGAAGCTTTCTTT
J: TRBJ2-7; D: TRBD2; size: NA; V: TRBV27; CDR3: CASGLRSGRSYEQYF; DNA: TGTGCCAGCGGTTTGCGTAGCGGGAGATCCTACGAGCAGTACTTC
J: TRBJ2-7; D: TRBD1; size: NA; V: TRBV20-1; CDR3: CSVRFGTGYPYEQYF; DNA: TGCAGTGTTAGATTCGGGACAGGGTATCCTTACGAGCAGTACTTC
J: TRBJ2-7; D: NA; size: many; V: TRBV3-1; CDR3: CASSQEGRYEQYF; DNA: TGTGCCAGCAGCCAAGAGGGCAGGTACGAGCAGTACTTC